The 9 T cell receptor beta chains reported below all come from one sample, sequenced in a study of control samples from healthy donors and cancer patients. The table came from immunoSEQ multiplex PCR; TCRdb's copy has only in-frame clones and leaves some out. The data contain over 25,000 clones, approximately 90% of them seen just once; the ten biggest clones take up 1.6%. The sample comprised PBMCs. The receptors originated from a woman aged 40 to 50 with lung cancer.

V and J are TRBV6-5 and TRBJ1-2, with D perhaps TRBD1 (6 bases). Germline values: CDR1 MNHEY, CDR2 SVGAGI. Trimming shortened V by 6 bases and J by 2 bases, and 13 bases separated the two germline ends. The CDR3 is made up of 14 amino acids. The CDR3 region is CASRRGGGNYGYTF. The CDR3 region has the DNA TGTGCCAGCAGAAGGGGAGGGGGGAACTATGGCTACACCTTC.

The V call is TRBV11-1, the J call TRBJ2-1, with 7 bases that match TRBD1. V shed 3 bases and J 10 bases; nucleotides not matched to a gene: 12. The CDR3 consists of 15 residues. CDR1 is SGHAT and CDR2 is FQDESV in the germline V gene (reference sequence). The CDR3 DNA follows: TGTGCCAGCAGCTTTAGGGGGCAATTCGGTATGGAGCAGTTCTTC. Encoded protein: CASSFRGQFGMEQFF.

As for this clone: A junction end diverges from the germline sequence, so it may reflect a read error. The rearrangement links TRBV4-1 to TRBJ2-1, with 11 bases lining up with TRBD2. From germline, CDR1 is MGHRA and CDR2 YSYEKL. The CDR3 totals 16 residues. CDR3: CASSQLPVASGGTLVF. The CDR3 bases are TGCGCCAGCAGCCAACTCCCGGTCGCTAGCGGGGGGACTTTGGTCTTC.

The genes are TRBV11-1 and TRBJ1-6; possible D gene TRBD1, 6 bases. Trimming took 2 bases from V and 7 from J, leaving 9 bases between them. CDR1 and CDR2 from the germline V gene are SGHAT and FQDESV (reference sequence). The CDR3 contains 14 residues. The CDR3, as DNA: TGTGCCAGCAGCTTAACAGGGAACAATTCACCCCTCCACTTT. Residues: CASSLTGNNSPLHF.

This clone was observed a handful of times. This chain links TRBV23-1 with TRBJ2-7; 12 bases match TRBD1. TRBV23-1 is recorded as an ORF, its role being uncertain. The CDR3 has 16 amino acids. Losses at the gene ends were 3 bases for V and 5 bases for J; bases not matched to a gene: 8. The CDR3 here is CASSQRVGQGANEQYF. CDR3 in DNA: TGCGCCAGCAGTCAGAGGGTGGGACAGGGGGCCAACGAGCAGTACTTC.

DNA for the CDR3: TGTGCCAGCTCCTCGGGACCGCAGCATTTT. Amino acids: CASSSGPQHF. This chain uses TRBV6-5 with TRBJ1-5; D may be TRBD1 (5 bases). Germline V lookup: CDR1 MNHEY, CDR2 SVGAGI. V lost 8 bases, J lost 13 bases, and 12 bases lay in between. The length of the CDR3 is 10 residues.

The chain combines TRBV6-5 with TRBJ2-2; TRBD1 matches 7 bases. V was clipped by 8 bases and J by 1 base; unmatched bases: 7. CDR3 length: 15 residues. Germline V gene data show CDR1 as MNHEY and CDR2 as SVGAGI. CDR3 bases: TGTGCCAGCCCGAAAGGGGGCAGGAACACCGGGGAGCTGTTTTTT. Translated: CASPKGGRNTGELFF.

The rearrangement joins TRBV5-4 to TRBJ1-2; weak D call: TRBD1 (6 bases). The CDR3 runs 13 residues. V was pared by 2 bases and J by 8 bases, with 13 bases between. Germline-derived CDR1 and CDR2 are SGHNT and YYREEE (reference sequence). The CDR3 sequence: CASSFRGVEGYTF. The CDR3 DNA reads as TGTGCCAGCAGCTTCAGGGGTGTCGAGGGCTACACCTTC.

The chain has TRBV6-5 and TRBJ1-6; D is perhaps TRBD1 (5 bases). The CDR3 is 15 residues long. The germline V and J ends were trimmed by 6 bases and 9 bases, with 18 bases remaining between them. Germline CDR1 and CDR2: MNHEY and SVGAGI. The CDR3 is CASSPRGGLGSPLHF. The CDR3, as DNA: TGTGCCAGCAGCCCACGGGGGGGTTTAGGTTCACCCCTCCACTTT.